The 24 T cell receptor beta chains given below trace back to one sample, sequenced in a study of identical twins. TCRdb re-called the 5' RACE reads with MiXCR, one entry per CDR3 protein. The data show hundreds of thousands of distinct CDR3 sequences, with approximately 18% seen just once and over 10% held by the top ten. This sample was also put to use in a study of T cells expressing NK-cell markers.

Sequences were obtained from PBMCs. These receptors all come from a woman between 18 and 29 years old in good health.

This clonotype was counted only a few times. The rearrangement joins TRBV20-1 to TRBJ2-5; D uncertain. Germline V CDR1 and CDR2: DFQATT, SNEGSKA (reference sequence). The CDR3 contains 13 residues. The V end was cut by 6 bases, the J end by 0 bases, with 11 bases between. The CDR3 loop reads CSASTAYQETQYF. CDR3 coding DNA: TGCAGTGCGTCCACAGCTTACCAAGAGACCCAGTACTTC.

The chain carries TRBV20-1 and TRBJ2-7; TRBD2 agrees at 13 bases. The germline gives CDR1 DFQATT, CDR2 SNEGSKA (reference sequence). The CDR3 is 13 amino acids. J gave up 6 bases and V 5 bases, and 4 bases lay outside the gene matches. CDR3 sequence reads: CSAGLAGAGEQYF. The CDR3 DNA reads TGCAGTGCTGGACTAGCGGGAGCGGGCGAGCAGTACTTC.

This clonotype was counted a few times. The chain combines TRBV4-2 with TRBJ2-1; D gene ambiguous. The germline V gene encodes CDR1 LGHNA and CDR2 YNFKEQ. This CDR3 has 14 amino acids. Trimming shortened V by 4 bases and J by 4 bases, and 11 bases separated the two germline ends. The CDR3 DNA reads TGTGCCAGCAGCCCCCCTTCGCGGTACAATGAGCAGTTCTTC. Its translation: CASSPPSRYNEQFF.

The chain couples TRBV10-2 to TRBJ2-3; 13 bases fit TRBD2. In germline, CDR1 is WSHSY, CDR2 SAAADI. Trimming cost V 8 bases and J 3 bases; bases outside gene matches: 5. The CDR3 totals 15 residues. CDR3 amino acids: CASGELAGGTDTQYF. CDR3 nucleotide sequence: TGCGCCAGCGGGGAACTAGCGGGGGGGACAGATACGCAGTATTTT.

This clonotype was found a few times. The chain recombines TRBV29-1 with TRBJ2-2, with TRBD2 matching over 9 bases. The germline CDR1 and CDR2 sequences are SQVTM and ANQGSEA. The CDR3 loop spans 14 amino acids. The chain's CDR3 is CRAGLAPIPGELFF. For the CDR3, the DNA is TGCAGAGCCGGACTAGCGCCCATACCCGGGGAGCTGTTTTTT.

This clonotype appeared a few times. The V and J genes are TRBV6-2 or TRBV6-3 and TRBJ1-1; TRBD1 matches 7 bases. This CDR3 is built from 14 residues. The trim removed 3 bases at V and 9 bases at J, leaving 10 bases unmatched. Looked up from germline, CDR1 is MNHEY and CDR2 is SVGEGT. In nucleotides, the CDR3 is TGTGCCAGCAGTTATCCGACAGGGCCGCGGAAAGCTTTCTTT. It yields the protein CASSYPTGPRKAFF.

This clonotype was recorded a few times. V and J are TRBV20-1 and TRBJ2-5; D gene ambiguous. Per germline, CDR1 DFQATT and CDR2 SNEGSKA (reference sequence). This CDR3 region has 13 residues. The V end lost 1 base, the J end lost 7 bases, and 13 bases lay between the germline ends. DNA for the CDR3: TGCAGTGCTAGAGGGACGGGTCGATGGACCCAGTACTTC. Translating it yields CSARGTGRWTQYF.

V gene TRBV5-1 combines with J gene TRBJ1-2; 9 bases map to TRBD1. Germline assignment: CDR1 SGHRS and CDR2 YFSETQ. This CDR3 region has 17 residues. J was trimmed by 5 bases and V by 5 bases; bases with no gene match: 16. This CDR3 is CASSRDRIRDREYGYTF. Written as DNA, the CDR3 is TGCGCCAGCAGTCGAGACCGGATCCGGGACAGGGAGTATGGCTACACCTTC.

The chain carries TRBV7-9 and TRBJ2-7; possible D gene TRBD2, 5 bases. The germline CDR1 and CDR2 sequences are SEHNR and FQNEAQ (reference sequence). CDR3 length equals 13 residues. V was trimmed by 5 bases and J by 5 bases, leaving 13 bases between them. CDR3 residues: CASSVGVSDEQYF. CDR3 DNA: TGTGCCAGCAGCGTCGGGGTTTCCGACGAGCAGTACTTC.

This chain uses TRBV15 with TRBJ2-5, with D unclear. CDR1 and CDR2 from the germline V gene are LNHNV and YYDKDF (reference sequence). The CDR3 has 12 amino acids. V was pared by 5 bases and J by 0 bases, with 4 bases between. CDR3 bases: TGTGCCACCAGCGTGTACCAAGAGACCCAGTACTTC. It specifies CATSVYQETQYF.

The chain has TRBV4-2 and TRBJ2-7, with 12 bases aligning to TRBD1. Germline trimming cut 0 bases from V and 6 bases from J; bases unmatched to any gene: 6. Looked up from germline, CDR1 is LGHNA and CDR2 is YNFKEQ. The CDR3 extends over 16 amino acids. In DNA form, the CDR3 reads TGTGCCAGCAGCCAAGACCCTGGGACAGGGGGCGTCGAGCAGTACTTC. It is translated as CASSQDPGTGGVEQYF.

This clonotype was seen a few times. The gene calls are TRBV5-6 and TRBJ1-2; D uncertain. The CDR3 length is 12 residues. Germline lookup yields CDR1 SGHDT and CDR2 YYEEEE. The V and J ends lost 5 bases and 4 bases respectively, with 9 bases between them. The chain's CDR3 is CASSPGAYGYTF. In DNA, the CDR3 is TGTGCCAGCAGTCCCGGAGCCTATGGCTACACCTTC.

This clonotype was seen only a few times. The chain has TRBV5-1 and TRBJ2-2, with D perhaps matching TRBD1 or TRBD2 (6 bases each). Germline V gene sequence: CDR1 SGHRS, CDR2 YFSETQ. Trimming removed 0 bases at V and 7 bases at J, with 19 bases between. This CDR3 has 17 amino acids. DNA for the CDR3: TGCGCCAGCAGCTTGGGTACGGGGGCCCTGGGCAGCGGGGAGCTGTTTTTT. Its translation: CASSLGTGALGSGELFF.

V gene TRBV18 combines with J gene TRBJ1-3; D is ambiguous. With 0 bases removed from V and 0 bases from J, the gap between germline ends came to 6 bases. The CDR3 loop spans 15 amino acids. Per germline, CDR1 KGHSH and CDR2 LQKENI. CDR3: CASSPPEFSGNTIYF. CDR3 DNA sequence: TGTGCCAGCTCACCACCGGAGTTCTCTGGAAACACCATATATTTT. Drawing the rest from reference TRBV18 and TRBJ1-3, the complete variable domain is NAGVMQNPRHLVRRRGQEARLRCSPMKGHSHVYWYRQLPEEGLKFMVYLQKENIIDESGMPKERFSAEFPKEGPSILRIQQVVRGDSAAYFCASSPPEFSGNTIYFGEGSWLTVV.

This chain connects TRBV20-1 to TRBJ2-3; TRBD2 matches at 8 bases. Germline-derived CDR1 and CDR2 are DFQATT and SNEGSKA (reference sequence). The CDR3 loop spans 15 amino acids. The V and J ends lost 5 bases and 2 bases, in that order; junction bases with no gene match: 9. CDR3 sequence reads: CSALKVAGLTDTQYF. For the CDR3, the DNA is TGCAGTGCTCTGAAGGTAGCGGGACTCACAGATACGCAGTATTTT.

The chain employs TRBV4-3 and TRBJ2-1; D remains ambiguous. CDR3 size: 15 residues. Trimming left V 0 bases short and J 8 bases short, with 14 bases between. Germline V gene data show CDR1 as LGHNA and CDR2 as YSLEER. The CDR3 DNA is TGCGCCAGCAGCCAAGATAAATACCCCCCCCATGAGCAGTTCTTC. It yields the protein CASSQDKYPPHEQFF.

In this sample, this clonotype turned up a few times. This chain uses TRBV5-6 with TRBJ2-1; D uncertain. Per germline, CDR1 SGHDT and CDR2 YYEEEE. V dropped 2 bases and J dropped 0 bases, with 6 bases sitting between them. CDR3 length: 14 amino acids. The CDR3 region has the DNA TGTGCCAGCAGCTTCAGCTACTCCTACAATGAGCAGTTCTTC. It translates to CASSFSYSYNEQFF.

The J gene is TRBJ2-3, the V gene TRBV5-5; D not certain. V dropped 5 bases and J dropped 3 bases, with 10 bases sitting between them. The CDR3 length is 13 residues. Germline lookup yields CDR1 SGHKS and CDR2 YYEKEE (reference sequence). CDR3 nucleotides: TGTGCCAGCAGTAAAGGCGGAACAGATACGCAGTATTTT. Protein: CASSKGGTDTQYF.

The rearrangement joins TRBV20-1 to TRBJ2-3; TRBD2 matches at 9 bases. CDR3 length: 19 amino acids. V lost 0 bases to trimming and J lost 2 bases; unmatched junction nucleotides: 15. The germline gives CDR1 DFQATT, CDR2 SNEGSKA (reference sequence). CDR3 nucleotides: TGCAGTGCTAGAGAGGCTGGAAGAACTAGCGGGCCTTACACAGATACGCAGTATTTT. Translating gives CSAREAGRTSGPYTDTQYF.

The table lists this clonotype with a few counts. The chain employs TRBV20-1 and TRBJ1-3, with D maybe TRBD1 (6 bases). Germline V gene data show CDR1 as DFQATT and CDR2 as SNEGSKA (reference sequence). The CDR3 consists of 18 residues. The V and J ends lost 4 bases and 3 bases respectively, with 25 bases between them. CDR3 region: CSAISGHEVEGIGNTIYF. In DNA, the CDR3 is TGCAGTGCTATTTCGGGACACGAGGTCGAAGGGATTGGAAACACCATATATTTT.

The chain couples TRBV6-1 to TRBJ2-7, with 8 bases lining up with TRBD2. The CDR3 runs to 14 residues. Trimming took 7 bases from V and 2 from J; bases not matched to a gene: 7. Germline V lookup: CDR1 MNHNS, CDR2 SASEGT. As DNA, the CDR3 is TGTGCCAGCACCAGTACTAGCGGAACCTACGAGCAGTACTTC. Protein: CASTSTSGTYEQYF.

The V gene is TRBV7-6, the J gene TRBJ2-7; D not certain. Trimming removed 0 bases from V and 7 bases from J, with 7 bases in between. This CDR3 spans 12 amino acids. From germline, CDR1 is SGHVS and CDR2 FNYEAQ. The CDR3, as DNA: TGTGCCAGCAGCTTAGCCCCGAAAGAGCAGTACTTC. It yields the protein CASSLAPKEQYF.

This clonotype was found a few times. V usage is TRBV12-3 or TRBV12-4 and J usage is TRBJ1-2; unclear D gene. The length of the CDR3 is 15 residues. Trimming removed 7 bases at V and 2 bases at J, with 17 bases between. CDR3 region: CASTYRASGNYGYTF. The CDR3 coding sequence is TGTGCCAGCACCTATAGGGCCTCCGGGAACTATGGCTACACCTTC.

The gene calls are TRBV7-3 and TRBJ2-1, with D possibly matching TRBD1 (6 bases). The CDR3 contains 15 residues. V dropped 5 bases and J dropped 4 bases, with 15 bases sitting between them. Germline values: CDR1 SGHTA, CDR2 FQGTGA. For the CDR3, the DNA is TGTGCCAGCAGCGAAGGGACATATGGGTACAATGAGCAGTTCTTC. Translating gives CASSEGTYGYNEQFF.